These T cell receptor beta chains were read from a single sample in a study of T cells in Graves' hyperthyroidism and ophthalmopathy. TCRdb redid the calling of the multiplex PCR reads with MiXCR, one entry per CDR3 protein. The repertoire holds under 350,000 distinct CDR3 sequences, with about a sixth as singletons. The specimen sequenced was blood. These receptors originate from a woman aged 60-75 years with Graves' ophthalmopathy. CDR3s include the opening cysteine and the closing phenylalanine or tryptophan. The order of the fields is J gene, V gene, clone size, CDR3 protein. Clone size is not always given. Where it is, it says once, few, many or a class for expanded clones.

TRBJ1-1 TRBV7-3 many CASSLSGTVRLAFF
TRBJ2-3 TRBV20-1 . CSAPRTDTQYF
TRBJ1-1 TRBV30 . CALGQALGTEAFF
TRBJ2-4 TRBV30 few CAWSRGVAKNIQYF
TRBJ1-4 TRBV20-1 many CSASEGYEKLFF
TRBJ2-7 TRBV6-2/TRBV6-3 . CASSYYSTFTSTVLDSDLYEQYF
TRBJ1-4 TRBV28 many CASSFPRQGTTNEKLFF
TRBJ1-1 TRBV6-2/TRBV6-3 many CASTNQNRGPEAFF
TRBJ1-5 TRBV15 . CATSRGMDTGQPQHF
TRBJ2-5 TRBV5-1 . CASSLGTRGEETQYF
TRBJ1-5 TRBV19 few CASSVRAQPQHF
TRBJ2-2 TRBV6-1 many CASTHGQYTGELFF
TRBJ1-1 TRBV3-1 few CASSQDSSSTGTEAFF
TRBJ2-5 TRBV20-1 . CSARDGGLAGSPETQYF
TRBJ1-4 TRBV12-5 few CASGLDYEKLFF
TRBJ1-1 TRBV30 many CAWSSDKNTEAFF
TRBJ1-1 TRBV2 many CASILRAEAFF
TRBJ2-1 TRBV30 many CAWSWGDSQFF
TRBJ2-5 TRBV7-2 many CASSPVRGLTNERETQYF
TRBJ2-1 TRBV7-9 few CASSPWGAHFMVNEQFF
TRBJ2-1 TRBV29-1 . CSEGHGTSGSSYNEQFF
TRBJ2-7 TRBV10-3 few CAISGSAGALPIDEQYF
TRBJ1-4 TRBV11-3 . CASSRSGTGEKLFF
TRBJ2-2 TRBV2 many CASMSAKNTGELFF
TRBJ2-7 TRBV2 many CASRERGGEQYF
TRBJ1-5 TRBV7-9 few CASSLPSSNQPQHF
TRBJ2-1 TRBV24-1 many CATSDSQPHRRDEQFF
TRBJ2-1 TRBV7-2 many CASSLAGVYNEQFF
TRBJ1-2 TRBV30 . CAWRPGRGLWNLYGYTF
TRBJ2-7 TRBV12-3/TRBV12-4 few CASSLGFGQGIPYEQYF
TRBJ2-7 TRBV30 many CAWSRGQTYEQYF
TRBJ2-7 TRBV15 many CATSRDLSGSRSYEQYF
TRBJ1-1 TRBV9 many CASSPEESYWTEAFF
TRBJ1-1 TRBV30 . CAWSDKGPVTEAFF
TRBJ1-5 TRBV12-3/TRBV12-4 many CASSSSGGQPQHF
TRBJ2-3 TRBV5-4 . CASSPRTGGTYTQYF
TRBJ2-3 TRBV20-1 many CSARGTGSGVSTDTQYF
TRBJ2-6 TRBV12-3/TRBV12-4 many CASSLWGSGANVLTF
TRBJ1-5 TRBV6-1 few CASSEIRSAVTDSNQPQHF
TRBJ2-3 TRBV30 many CAWSSFQNTQYF
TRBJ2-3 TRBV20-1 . CSARDSGMTADTQYF
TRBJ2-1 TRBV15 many CATSRDSGLAAYNEQFF
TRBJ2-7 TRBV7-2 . CASSHDPGSPYEQYF
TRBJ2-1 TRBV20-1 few CSARVTTSGSKPSSYNEQFF
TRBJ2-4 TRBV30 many CAWSFEFYRTSGKNIQYF
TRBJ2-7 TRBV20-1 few CSARGPVNYEQYF
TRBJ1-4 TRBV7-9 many CASSILTGGNEKLFF
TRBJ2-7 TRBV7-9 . CASSSESDYEQYF
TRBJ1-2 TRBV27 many CASSIGGTAVSGYTF
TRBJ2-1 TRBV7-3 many CASSLGLAGAYNEQFF
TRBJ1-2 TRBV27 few CASSRDSQANYGYTF
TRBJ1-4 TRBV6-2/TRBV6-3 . CASSAQGSITNEKLFF
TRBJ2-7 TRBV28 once CASSGGETSYEQYF